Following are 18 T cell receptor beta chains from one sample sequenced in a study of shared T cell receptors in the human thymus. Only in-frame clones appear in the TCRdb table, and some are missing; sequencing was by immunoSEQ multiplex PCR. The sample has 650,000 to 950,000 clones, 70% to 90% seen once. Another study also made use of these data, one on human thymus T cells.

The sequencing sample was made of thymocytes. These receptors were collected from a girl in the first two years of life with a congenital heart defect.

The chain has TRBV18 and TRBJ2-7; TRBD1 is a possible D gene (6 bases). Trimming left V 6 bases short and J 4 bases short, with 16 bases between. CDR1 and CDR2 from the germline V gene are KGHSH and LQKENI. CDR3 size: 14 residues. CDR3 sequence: CASSSPGHNYEQYF. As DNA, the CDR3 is TGTGCCAGCTCTAGCCCGGGACACAATTACGAGCAGTACTTC.

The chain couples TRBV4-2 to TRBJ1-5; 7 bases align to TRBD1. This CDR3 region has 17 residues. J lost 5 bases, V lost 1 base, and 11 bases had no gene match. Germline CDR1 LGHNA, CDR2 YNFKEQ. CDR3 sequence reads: CASSQVVAGGFDQPQHF. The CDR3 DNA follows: TGTGCCAGCAGCCAAGTTGTGGCAGGGGGTTTCGATCAGCCCCAGCATTTT.

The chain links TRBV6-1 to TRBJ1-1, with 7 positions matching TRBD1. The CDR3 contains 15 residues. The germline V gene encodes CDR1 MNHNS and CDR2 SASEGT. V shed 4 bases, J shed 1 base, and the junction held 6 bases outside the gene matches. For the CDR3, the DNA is TGTGCCAGCAGTGGCATACAGGGGCCGAACACTGAAGCTTTCTTT. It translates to CASSGIQGPNTEAFF.

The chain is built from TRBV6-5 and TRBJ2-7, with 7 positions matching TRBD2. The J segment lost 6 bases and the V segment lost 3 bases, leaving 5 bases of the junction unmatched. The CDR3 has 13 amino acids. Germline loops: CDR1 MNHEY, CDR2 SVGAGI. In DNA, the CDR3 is TGTGCCAGCAGTTATTGGGGGGGGACCGAGCAGTACTTC. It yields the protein CASSYWGGTEQYF.

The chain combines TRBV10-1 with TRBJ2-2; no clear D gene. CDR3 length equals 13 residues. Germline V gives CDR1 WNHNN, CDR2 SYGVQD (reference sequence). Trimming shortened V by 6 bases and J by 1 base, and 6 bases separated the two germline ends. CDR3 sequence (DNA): TGCGCCAGCAGCGAACTGAACACCGGGGAGCTGTTTTTT. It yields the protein CASSELNTGELFF.

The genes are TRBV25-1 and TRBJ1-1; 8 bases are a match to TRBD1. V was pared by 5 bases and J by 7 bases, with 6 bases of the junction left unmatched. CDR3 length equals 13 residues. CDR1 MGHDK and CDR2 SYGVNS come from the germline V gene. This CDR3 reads CASSSGGDGEAFF. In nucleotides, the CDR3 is TGTGCCAGCAGTTCAGGGGGCGACGGTGAAGCTTTCTTT. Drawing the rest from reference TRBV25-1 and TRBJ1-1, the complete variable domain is EADIYQTPRYLVIGTGKKITLECSQTMGHDKMYWYQQDPGMELHLIHYSYGVNSTEKGDLSSESTVSRIRTEHFPLTLESARPSHTSQYLCASSSGGDGEAFFGQGTRLTVV.

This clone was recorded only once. CDR3 sequence reads: CAITGGRRDTQYF. DNA for the CDR3: TGTGCCATCACAGGGGGGCGCAGGGATACGCAGTATTTT. The genes are TRBV10-3 and TRBJ2-3; D might be TRBD1 (7 bases). The CDR3 totals 13 residues. Germline V gene sequence: CDR1 ENHRY, CDR2 SYGVKD. Trimming shortened V by 7 bases and J by 6 bases, and 14 bases separated the two germline ends.

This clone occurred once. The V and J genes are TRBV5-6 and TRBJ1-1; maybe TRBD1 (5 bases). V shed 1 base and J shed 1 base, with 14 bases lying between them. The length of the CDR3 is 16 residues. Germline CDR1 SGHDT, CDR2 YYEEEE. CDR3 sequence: CASSLMSGVQNTEAFF. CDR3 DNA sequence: TGTGCCAGCAGCTTGATGTCGGGGGTCCAGAACACTGAAGCTTTCTTT.

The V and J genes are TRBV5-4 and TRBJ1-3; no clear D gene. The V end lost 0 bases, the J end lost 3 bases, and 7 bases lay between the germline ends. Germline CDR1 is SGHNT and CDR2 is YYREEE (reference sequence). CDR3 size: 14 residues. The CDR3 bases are TGTGCCAGCAGCTTGGATGGAGATGGAAACACCATATATTTT. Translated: CASSLDGDGNTIYF.

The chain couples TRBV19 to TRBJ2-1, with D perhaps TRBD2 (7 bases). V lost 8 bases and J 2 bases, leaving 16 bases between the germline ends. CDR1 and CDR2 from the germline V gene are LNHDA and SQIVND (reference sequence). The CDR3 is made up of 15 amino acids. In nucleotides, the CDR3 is TGTGCCAGTGGACATCGGGGGGCCCCCTACAATGAGCAGTTCTTC. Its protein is CASGHRGAPYNEQFF.

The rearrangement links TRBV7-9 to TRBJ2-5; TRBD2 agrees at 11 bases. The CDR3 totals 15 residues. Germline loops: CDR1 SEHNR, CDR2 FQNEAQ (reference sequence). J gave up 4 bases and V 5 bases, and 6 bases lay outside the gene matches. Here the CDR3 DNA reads TGTGCCAGCAGCCTCCGGACTAGCGGGTTAGAGACCCAGTACTTC. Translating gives CASSLRTSGLETQYF.

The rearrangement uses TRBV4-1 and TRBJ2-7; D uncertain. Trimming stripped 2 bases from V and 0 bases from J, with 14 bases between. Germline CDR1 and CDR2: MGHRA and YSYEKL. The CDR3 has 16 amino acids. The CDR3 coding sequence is TGCGCCAGCAGCCAACTAACCCCCGAGAGCTCCTACGAGCAGTACTTC. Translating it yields CASSQLTPESSYEQYF.

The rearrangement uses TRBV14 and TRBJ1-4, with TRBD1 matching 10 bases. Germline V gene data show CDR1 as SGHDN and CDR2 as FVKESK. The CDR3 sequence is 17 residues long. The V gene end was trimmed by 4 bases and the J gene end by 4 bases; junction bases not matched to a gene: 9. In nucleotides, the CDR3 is TGTGCCAGCAGCCCTAAAGACAGGGGGCGCGGTAATGAAAAACTGTTTTTT. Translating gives CASSPKDRGRGNEKLFF.

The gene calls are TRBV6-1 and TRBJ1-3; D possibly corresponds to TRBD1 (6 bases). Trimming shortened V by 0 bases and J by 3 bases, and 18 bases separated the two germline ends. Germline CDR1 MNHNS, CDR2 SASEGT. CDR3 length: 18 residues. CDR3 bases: TGTGCCAGCAGTGAAGCGCTGGGGGCGATGGATGGTGGAAACACCATATATTTT. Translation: CASSEALGAMDGGNTIYF.

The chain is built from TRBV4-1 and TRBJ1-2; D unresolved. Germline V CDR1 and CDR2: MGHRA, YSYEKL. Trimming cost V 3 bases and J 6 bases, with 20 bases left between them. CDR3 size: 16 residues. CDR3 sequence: CASSHHEGQRTHGYTF. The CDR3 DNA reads TGCGCCAGCAGCCACCATGAGGGTCAGCGGACCCATGGCTACACCTTC.

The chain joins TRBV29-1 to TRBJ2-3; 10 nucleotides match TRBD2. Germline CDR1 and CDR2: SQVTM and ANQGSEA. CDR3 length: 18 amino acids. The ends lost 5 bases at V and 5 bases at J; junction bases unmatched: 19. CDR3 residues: CSVRASGGANLKEDTQYF. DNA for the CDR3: TGCAGCGTTCGTGCGAGCGGGGGGGCCAACTTAAAGGAAGATACGCAGTATTTT.

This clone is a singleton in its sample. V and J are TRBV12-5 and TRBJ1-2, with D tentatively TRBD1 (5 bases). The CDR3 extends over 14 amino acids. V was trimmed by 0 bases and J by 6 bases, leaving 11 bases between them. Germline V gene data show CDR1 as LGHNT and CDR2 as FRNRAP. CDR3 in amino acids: CASGLVDSFNGYTF. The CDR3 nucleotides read TGTGCTAGTGGTTTGGTAGACAGCTTTAATGGCTACACCTTC.

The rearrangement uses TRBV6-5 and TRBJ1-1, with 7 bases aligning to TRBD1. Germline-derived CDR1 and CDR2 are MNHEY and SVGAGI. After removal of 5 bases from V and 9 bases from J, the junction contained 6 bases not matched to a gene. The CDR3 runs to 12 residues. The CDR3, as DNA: TGTGCCAGCAGTATTGGGACAGAGCAAGCTTTCTTT. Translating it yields CASSIGTEQAFF.